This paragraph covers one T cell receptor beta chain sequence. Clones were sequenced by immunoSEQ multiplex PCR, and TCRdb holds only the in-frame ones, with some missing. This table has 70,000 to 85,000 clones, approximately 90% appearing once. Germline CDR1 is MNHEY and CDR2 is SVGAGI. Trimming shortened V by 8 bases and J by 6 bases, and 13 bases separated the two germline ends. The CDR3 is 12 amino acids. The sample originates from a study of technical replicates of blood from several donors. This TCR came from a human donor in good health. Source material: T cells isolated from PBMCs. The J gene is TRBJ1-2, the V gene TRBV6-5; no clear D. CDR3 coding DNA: TGTGCCAGCCCCCCCACGGCGGATGGCTACACCTTC. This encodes CASPPTADGYTF.